The next 30 T cell receptor beta chains were all read from a single sample in a study of blood T cell repertoires in COVID-19. Some clones are missing from TCRdb's copy, which holds only in-frame ones; the method was immunoSEQ multiplex PCR. The sample carries approximately 100,000 clones, 75% to 90% recorded once. Specimen: peripheral blood. The receptors here all came from a man aged 60 to 75 with acute or convalescent COVID-19.

The chain is built from TRBV4-3 and TRBJ2-3, with 11 bases aligning to TRBD2. Germline V CDR1 and CDR2: LGHNA, YSLEER. The trim removed 0 bases at V and 4 bases at J, leaving 9 bases unmatched. The CDR3 contains 18 residues. CDR3 DNA sequence: TGCGCCAGCAGCCAAGAAATCCCCTTAGCGGGAGGGCCAGATACGCAGTATTTT. The encoded protein is CASSQEIPLAGGPDTQYF.

V usage is TRBV15 and J usage is TRBJ2-7; TRBD2 is a possible D gene (5 bases). Germline assignment: CDR1 LNHNV and CDR2 YYDKDF (reference sequence). This CDR3 contains 13 residues. Between the trimmed V and J ends, which lost 4 bases and 2 bases, there was a span of 9 bases. CDR3 residues: CATSTRAPYEQYF. The DNA for the CDR3 is TGTGCCACCAGCACGCGGGCACCCTACGAGCAGTACTTC.

This clone was counted a single time. The gene calls are TRBV6-2 or TRBV6-3 and TRBJ2-1; TRBD2 might be the D (6 bases). The length of the CDR3 is 15 residues. Germline loops: CDR1 MNHEY, CDR2 SVGEGT. Trimming stripped 6 bases from V and 0 bases from J, with 12 bases between. Written as DNA, the CDR3 is TGTGCCAGCAGCCCCGGGACTTTCTCCTACAATGAGCAGTTCTTC. The encoded protein is CASSPGTFSYNEQFF.

The chain carries TRBV13 and TRBJ1-6, with D possibly TRBD1 on 6 matching bases. The CDR3 is made up of 14 amino acids. V lost 5 bases to trimming and J lost 6 bases, with 11 bases between them. Germline-derived CDR1 and CDR2 are PRHDT and FYEKMQ (reference sequence). The DNA of the CDR3 is TGTGCCAGCAGCCGGCAGGGGTCTAATTCACCCCTCCACTTT. Its protein product is CASSRQGSNSPLHF.

The rearrangement links TRBV4-2 to TRBJ2-5; D possibly corresponds to TRBD2 (6 bases). Trimming shortened V by 1 base and J by 4 bases, and 13 bases separated the two germline ends. Germline V CDR1 and CDR2: LGHNA, YNFKEQ. This CDR3 has 15 amino acids. The CDR3 is CASSQGRTGGETQYF. Written as DNA, the CDR3 is TGTGCCAGCAGCCAAGGAAGGACCGGGGGAGAGACCCAGTACTTC.

The rearrangement links TRBV7-8 to TRBJ2-5; D might be TRBD2 (5 bases). Germline assignment: CDR1 SGHVS and CDR2 FQNEAQ. V was clipped by 1 base and J by 4 bases, with 10 bases between them. This CDR3 contains 14 residues. CDR3 coding DNA: TGTGCCAGCAGCTTAGGTACCAGCGGAGAGACCCAGTACTTC. Residues: CASSLGTSGETQYF.

The chain combines TRBV28 with TRBJ1-2; D unresolved. The CDR3 consists of 14 residues. Germline lookup yields CDR1 MDHEN and CDR2 SYDVKM. V dropped 5 bases and J dropped 0 bases, with 10 bases sitting between them. The CDR3 reads CASSMGRANYGYTF. The CDR3 DNA is TGTGCCAGCAGTATGGGCAGAGCTAACTATGGCTACACCTTC.

In this sample, this clone turned up many times. The gene calls are TRBV2 and TRBJ1-5; D remains unclear. The germline gives CDR1 SNHLY, CDR2 FYNNEI. CDR3 length equals 13 residues. The V and J ends lost 9 bases and 6 bases respectively, with 15 bases between them. The CDR3 DNA is TGTGCCAGTGGACTTAACGGTGGTCAGCCCCAGCATTTT. Amino acids: CASGLNGGQPQHF.

The chain uses TRBV30 and TRBJ1-1, with 9 nucleotides matching TRBD1. V shed 5 bases and J 4 bases; nucleotides not matched to a gene: 2. CDR1 and CDR2 (germline): GTSNPN, SVGIG (reference sequence). This CDR3 region has 12 residues. CDR3 region: CAWGTGSTEAFF. CDR3 DNA: TGTGCCTGGGGGACAGGGTCCACTGAAGCTTTCTTT.

This rearrangement joins TRBV24-1 to TRBJ2-3, with TRBD1 identical over 9 bases. The CDR3 extends over 15 amino acids. V lost 4 bases to trimming and J lost 4 bases; unmatched junction nucleotides: 5. In germline, CDR1 is KGHDR, CDR2 SFDVKD. CDR3 DNA sequence: TGTGCCACCAGTGACCTCGACAGGGGGGCAGATACGCAGTATTTT. Translating gives CATSDLDRGADTQYF.

This chain connects TRBV24-1 to TRBJ2-3; 15 bases are a match to TRBD2. The length of the CDR3 is 19 residues. J gave up 11 bases and V 3 bases, and 17 bases lay outside the gene matches. Germline V gene sequence: CDR1 KGHDR, CDR2 SFDVKD. The CDR3 DNA reads TGTGCCACCAGTGATACTCCGGGACTAGCGGGGGGCTCCAAGTTAGGGCAGTATTTT. Translating gives CATSDTPGLAGGSKLGQYF.

The chain has TRBV4-1 and TRBJ2-7; 11 bases line up with TRBD1. The CDR3 extends over 14 amino acids. The germline V gene encodes CDR1 MGHRA and CDR2 YSYEKL. V gave up 4 bases and J gave up 2 bases; unmatched junction bases: 1. CDR3 sequence reads: CASSLDRGPYEQYF. In DNA form, the CDR3 reads TGCGCCAGCAGCCTGGACAGGGGGCCCTACGAGCAGTACTTC.

A single count supports this clone. The chain is built from TRBV28 and TRBJ1-6; 9 bases align to TRBD1. The germline V gene has CDR1 MDHEN and CDR2 SYDVKM. CDR3 size: 14 residues. Trimming took 6 bases from V and 9 from J; bases not matched to a gene: 6. CDR3 coding DNA: TGTGCCAGCAGGCCGGGACAGGGAGGTTCACCCCTCCACTTT. Amino acids: CASRPGQGGSPLHF.

This clone was counted only a few times. This chain connects TRBV2 to TRBJ2-7; tentatively, D is TRBD1 (6 bases). Per germline, CDR1 SNHLY and CDR2 FYNNEI. V was clipped by 2 bases and J by 2 bases, with 10 bases between them. This CDR3 contains 14 residues. CDR3 sequence reads: CASSEQGSTYEQYF. In DNA form, the CDR3 reads TGTGCCAGCAGTGAACAGGGGTCAACCTACGAGCAGTACTTC.

The chain recombines TRBV7-9 with TRBJ1-6, with a tentative D call TRBD1 (6 bases). CDR1 SEHNR and CDR2 FQNEAQ come from the germline V gene (reference sequence). Between the trimmed V and J ends, which lost 5 bases and 7 bases, there was a span of 18 bases. This CDR3 region has 16 residues. CDR3 nucleotide sequence: TGTGCCAGCAGCCATTGGGGTACAGGGCAGAATTCACCCCTCCACTTT. This sequence encodes CASSHWGTGQNSPLHF. The full variable domain, rest sourced from reference TRBV7-9 and TRBJ1-6, is DTGVSQNPRHKITKRGQNVTFRCDPISEHNRLYWYRQTLGQGPEFLTYFQNEAQLEKSRLLSDRFSAERPKGSFSTLEIQRTEQGDSAMYLCASSHWGTGQNSPLHFGNGTRLTVT.

This chain uses TRBV9 with TRBJ1-1; TRBD1 might be the D (6 bases). Trimming pared 0 bases from V and 5 bases from J, leaving 17 bases between. This CDR3 contains 16 residues. Looked up from germline, CDR1 is SGDLS and CDR2 is YYNGEE. The CDR3 DNA is TGTGCCAGCAGCGTAGGAGGGGGAGGGGAAGGGACTGAAGCTTTCTTT. This gives the protein CASSVGGGGEGTEAFF.

This clone showed up just a few times. The J gene is TRBJ2-1, the V gene TRBV4-1, with D perhaps matching TRBD2 (6 bases). The CDR3 runs 13 residues. V was cut by 4 bases and J by 14 bases, with 18 bases left in between. The germline CDR1 and CDR2 sequences are MGHRA and YSYEKL. CDR3 region: CASSRSGGPREFF. In DNA, the CDR3 is TGCGCCAGCAGCCGATCAGGAGGGCCGAGGGAGTTCTTC.

The rearrangement uses TRBV6-5 and TRBJ1-6; 8 nucleotides match TRBD1. Looked up from germline, CDR1 is MNHEY and CDR2 is SVGAGI. CDR3 length: 15 residues. V was clipped by 2 bases and J by 9 bases; unmatched bases: 6. CDR3 bases: TGTGCCAGCAGTTACGTTGGACAGGGCACTTCACCCCTCCACTTT. This gives the protein CASSYVGQGTSPLHF.

V and J are TRBV5-1 and TRBJ1-1; D uncertain. V was cut by 2 bases and J by 2 bases, with 13 bases left in between. CDR3 length equals 15 residues. CDR1 is SGHRS, CDR2 YFSETQ, per germline. CDR3: CASSFHSVSNTEAFF. CDR3 nucleotide sequence: TGCGCCAGCAGCTTCCATTCGGTATCAAACACTGAAGCTTTCTTT.

The V call is TRBV6-5, the J call TRBJ2-7; 8 bases fit TRBD1. CDR3 length: 15 amino acids. Germline CDR1 is MNHEY and CDR2 is SVGAGI. Germline trimming cut 2 bases from V and 5 bases from J; bases unmatched to any gene: 8. CDR3 nucleotides: TGTGCCAGCAGTTACCTCCAGGGGGCCGGGGACGAGCAGTACTTC. Protein: CASSYLQGAGDEQYF.

The V and J genes are TRBV29-1 and TRBJ2-3; a possible D gene is TRBD2 (5 bases). The CDR3 has 15 amino acids. Trimming removed 6 bases from V and 5 bases from J, with 21 bases in between. CDR1 SQVTM and CDR2 ANQGSEA come from the germline V gene. In DNA, the CDR3 is TGCAGCGTCGCCGCGGGCTCCGGAGGTGGAGATACGCAGTATTTT. Translated, it gives CSVAAGSGGGDTQYF.

The chain links TRBV5-1 to TRBJ2-1, with TRBD2 matching over 10 bases. The CDR3 totals 17 residues. Germline loops: CDR1 SGHRS, CDR2 YFSETQ. V shed 4 bases, J shed 6 bases, and the junction held 13 bases outside the gene matches. CDR3 amino acids: CASSPPVLAGGVNEQFF. DNA for the CDR3: TGCGCCAGCAGCCCGCCGGTTTTAGCGGGAGGCGTCAATGAGCAGTTCTTC.

V usage is TRBV5-4 and J usage is TRBJ1-2; no clear D gene. Trimming removed 5 bases from V and 8 bases from J, with 22 bases in between. Germline V CDR1 and CDR2: SGHNT, YYREEE (reference sequence). This CDR3 has 15 residues. The CDR3 sequence is CASSNTQTFRVGYTF. Written as DNA, the CDR3 is TGTGCCAGCAGTAACACACAGACATTCAGAGTGGGCTACACCTTC.

V usage is TRBV19 and J usage is TRBJ1-5, with D tentatively TRBD1 (6 bases). V was clipped by 6 bases and J by 3 bases, with 9 bases between them. Germline V gene lookup returns CDR1 LNHDA and CDR2 SQIVND (reference sequence). The CDR3 sequence is 13 residues long. The CDR3: CASRDRVNQPQHF. The CDR3, as DNA: TGTGCCAGTAGGGACAGAGTCAATCAGCCCCAGCATTTT.

The chain combines TRBV18 with TRBJ1-5; 9 nucleotides agree with TRBD1. The junction had 2 bases not matched to a gene; V was cut back by 2 bases and J by 3 bases. CDR3 length: 15 residues. CDR1 KGHSH and CDR2 LQKENI come from the germline V gene. CDR3 loop: CASSPRDRDNQPQHF. The CDR3 bases are TGTGCCAGCTCACCAAGGGACAGGGACAATCAGCCCCAGCATTTT.

The V call is TRBV28, the J call TRBJ2-7; D possibly corresponds to TRBD2 (5 bases). Germline CDR1 reads MDHEN; CDR2 reads SYDVKM. V lost 6 bases and J lost 0, with 15 bases in between. The CDR3 has 15 amino acids. The CDR3 loop is CASSPRLAPSYEQYF. CDR3 bases: TGTGCCAGCAGCCCCCGGCTAGCCCCCTCCTACGAGCAGTACTTC.

V usage is TRBV5-1 and J usage is TRBJ2-3, with a possible D match to TRBD2 (5 bases). This CDR3 is 14 amino acids long. In germline, CDR1 is SGHRS, CDR2 YFSETQ. V dropped 4 bases and J dropped 2 bases, with 11 bases sitting between them. The CDR3 loop reads CASSADLTTDTQYF. The CDR3, as DNA: TGCGCCAGCAGCGCGGACTTGACCACAGATACGCAGTATTTT.

The genes are TRBV6-5 and TRBJ2-7, with TRBD1 matching 9 bases. Per germline, CDR1 MNHEY and CDR2 SVGAGI. The CDR3 length is 14 residues. J was trimmed by 2 bases and V by 6 bases; bases with no gene match: 5. CDR3 residues: CASRGGTGPYEQYF. In nucleotides, the CDR3 is TGTGCCAGCAGGGGGGGGACAGGGCCCTACGAGCAGTACTTC.

The chain has TRBV28 and TRBJ1-6; 7 bases are a match to TRBD1. The CDR3 length is 13 residues. V was pared by 7 bases and J by 6 bases, with 3 bases of the junction left unmatched. Germline values: CDR1 MDHEN, CDR2 SYDVKM. CDR3 region: CASTDRINSPLHF. The CDR3 region has the DNA TGTGCCAGCACGGACAGGATTAATTCACCCCTCCACTTT.

J is TRBJ1-6 and V is TRBV10-1; TRBD1 might be the D (5 bases). CDR1 and CDR2 from the germline V gene are WNHNN and SYGVQD (reference sequence). Between the trimmed V and J ends, which lost 3 bases and 7 bases, there was a span of 13 bases. The CDR3 extends over 15 amino acids. CDR3 in amino acids: CASSEGTRVNSPLHF. CDR3 nucleotide sequence: TGCGCCAGCAGTGAAGGGACTAGGGTCAATTCACCCCTCCACTTT.